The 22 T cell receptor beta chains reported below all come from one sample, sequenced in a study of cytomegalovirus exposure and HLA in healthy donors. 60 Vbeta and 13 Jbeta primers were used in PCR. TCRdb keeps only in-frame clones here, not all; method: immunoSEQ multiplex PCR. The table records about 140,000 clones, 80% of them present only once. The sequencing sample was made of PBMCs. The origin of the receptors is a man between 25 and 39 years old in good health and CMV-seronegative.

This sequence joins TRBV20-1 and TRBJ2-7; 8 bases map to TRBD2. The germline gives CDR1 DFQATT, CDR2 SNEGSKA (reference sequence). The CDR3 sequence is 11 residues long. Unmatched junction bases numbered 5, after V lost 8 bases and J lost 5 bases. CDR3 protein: CSPSGGNEQYF. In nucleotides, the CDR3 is TGCAGTCCTTCGGGAGGGAACGAGCAGTACTTC.

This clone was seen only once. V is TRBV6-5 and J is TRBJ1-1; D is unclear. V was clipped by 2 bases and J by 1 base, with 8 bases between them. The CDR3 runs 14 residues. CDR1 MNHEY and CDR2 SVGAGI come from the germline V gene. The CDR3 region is CASSYKAGNTEAFF. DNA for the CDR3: TGTGCCAGCAGTTACAAAGCAGGGAACACTGAAGCTTTCTTT.

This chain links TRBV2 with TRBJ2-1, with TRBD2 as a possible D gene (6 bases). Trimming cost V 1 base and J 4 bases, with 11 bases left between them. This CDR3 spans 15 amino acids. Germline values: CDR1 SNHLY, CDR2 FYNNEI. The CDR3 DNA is TGTGCCAGCAGTGAAGGGAGGGCCTCGTACAATGAGCAGTTCTTC. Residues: CASSEGRASYNEQFF.

CDR3 region: CASSPGGGSEDTQYF. CDR3 DNA sequence: TGCGCCAGCAGCCCCGGAGGCGGGAGCGAAGATACGCAGTATTTT. V is TRBV5-1 and J is TRBJ2-3, with TRBD2 matching 7 bases. CDR3 length: 15 residues. Germline V gene sequence: CDR1 SGHRS, CDR2 YFSETQ. J was trimmed by 5 bases and V by 4 bases; bases with no gene match: 10.

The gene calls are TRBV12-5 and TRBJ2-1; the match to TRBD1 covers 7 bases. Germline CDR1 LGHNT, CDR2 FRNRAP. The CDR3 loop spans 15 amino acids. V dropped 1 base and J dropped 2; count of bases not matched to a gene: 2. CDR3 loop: CASGLGQGPYNEQFF. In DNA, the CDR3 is TGTGCTAGTGGTTTGGGACAGGGCCCCTACAATGAGCAGTTCTTC.

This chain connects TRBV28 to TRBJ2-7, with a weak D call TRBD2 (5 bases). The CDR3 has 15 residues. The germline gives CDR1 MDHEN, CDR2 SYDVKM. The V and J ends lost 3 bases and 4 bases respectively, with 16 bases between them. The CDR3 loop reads CASSFYYQTGYEQYF. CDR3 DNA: TGTGCCAGCAGTTTCTACTACCAAACGGGGTACGAGCAGTACTTC.

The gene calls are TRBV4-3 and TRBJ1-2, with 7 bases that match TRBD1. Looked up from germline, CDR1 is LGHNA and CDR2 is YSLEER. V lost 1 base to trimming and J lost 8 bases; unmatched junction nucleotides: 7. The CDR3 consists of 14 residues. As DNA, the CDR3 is TGCGCCAGCAGCCAAGCAGACAGGGAAGGCGGCTACACCTTC. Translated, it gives CASSQADREGGYTF.

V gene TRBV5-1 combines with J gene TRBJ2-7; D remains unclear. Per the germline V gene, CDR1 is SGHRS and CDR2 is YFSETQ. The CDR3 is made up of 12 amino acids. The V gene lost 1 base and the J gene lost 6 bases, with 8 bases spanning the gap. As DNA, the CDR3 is TGCGCCAGCAGCTTGAACGGCGGCGAGCAGTACTTC. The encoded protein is CASSLNGGEQYF.

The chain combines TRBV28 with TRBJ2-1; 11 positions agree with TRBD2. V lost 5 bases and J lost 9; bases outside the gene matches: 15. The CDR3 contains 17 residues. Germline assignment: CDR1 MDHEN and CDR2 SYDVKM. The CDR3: CASSLMGRSSGRSEQFF. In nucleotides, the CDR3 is TGTGCCAGCAGTCTTATGGGTAGGTCTAGCGGGAGGAGTGAGCAGTTCTTC.

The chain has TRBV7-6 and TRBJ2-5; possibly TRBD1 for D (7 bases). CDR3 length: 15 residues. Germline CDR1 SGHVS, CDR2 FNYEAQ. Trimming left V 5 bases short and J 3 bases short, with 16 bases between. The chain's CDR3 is CASSRRGTGEETQYF. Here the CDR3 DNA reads TGTGCCAGCAGCCGGAGGGGAACAGGGGAAGAGACCCAGTACTTC. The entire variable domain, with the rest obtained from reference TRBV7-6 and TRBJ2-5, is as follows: GAGVSQSPRYKVTKRGQDVALRCDPISGHVSLYWYRQALGQGPEFLTYFNYEAQQDKSGLPNDRFSAERPEGSISTLTIQRTEQRDSAMYRCASSRRGTGEETQYFGPGTRLLVL.

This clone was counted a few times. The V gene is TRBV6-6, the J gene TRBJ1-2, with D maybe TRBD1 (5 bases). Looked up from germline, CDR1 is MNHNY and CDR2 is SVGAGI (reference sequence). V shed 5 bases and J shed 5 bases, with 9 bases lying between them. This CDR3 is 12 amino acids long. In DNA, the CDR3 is TGTGCCAGCAGTACTCAGGGTTATGGCTACACCTTC. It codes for CASSTQGYGYTF.

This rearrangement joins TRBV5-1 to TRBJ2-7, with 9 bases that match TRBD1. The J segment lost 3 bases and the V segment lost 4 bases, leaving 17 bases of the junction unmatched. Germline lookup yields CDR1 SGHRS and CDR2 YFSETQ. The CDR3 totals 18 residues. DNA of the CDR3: TGCGCCAGCAGCCGAACGGTTAAGACAGGGGGGAGGGTCTACGAGCAGTACTTC. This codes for CASSRTVKTGGRVYEQYF.

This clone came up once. This CDR3 is CAISALLDGYTF. The CDR3 nucleotides are TGTGCCATCAGTGCCCTCCTCGATGGCTACACCTTC. V and J are TRBV10-3 and TRBJ1-2; D uncertain. CDR1 and CDR2 (germline): ENHRY, SYGVKD. There are 12 residues in the CDR3. The V and J ends lost 4 bases and 6 bases respectively, with 9 bases between them.

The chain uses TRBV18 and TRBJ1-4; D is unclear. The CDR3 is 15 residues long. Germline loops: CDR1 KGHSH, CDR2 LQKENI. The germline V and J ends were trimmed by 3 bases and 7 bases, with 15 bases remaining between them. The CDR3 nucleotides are TGTGCCAGCTCACCTAGTCTAGAAGGAGGTGAAAAACTGTTTTTT. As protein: CASSPSLEGGEKLFF.

This CDR3 is CASMDPRVTDTQYF. Written as DNA, the CDR3 is TGTGCCAGCATGGATCCCCGGGTCACAGATACGCAGTATTTT. This rearrangement joins TRBV6-1 to TRBJ2-3, with D hard to call. The germline V and J ends were trimmed by 7 bases and 2 bases, with 13 bases remaining between them. Germline loops: CDR1 MNHNS, CDR2 SASEGT. There are 14 residues in the CDR3.

The CDR3 DNA follows: TGTGCCAGTAGTATCACCAGGGCCCACAATGAGCAGTTCTTC. Translated: CASSITRAHNEQFF. The rearrangement uses TRBV19 and TRBJ2-1; weak D call: TRBD1 (5 bases). The length of the CDR3 is 14 residues. V lost 3 bases and J lost 5, with 11 bases in between. Germline-derived CDR1 and CDR2 are LNHDA and SQIVND (reference sequence).

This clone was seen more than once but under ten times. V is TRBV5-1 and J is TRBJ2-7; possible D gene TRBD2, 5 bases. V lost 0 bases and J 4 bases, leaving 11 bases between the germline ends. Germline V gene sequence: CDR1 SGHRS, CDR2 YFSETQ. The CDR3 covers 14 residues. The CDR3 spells CASSLALGMYEQYF. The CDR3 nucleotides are TGCGCCAGCAGCTTGGCCCTCGGGATGTACGAGCAGTACTTC.

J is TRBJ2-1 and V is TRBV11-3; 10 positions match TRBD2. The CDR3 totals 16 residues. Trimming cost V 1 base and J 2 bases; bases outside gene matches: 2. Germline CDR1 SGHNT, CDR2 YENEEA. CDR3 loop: CASSLVAGGTYNEQFF. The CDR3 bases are TGTGCCAGCAGCTTAGTAGCGGGAGGAACCTACAATGAGCAGTTCTTC.

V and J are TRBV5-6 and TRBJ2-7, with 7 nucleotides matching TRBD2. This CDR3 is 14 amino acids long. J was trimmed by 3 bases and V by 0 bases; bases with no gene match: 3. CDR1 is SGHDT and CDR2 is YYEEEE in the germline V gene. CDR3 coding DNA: TGTGCCAGCAGCTTGGGGGGGGGTTTCTACGAGCAGTACTTC. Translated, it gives CASSLGGGFYEQYF. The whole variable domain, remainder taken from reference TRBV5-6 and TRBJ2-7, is DAGVTQSPTHLIKTRGQQVTLRCSPKSGHDTVSWYQQALGQGPQFIFQYYEEEERQRGNFPDRFSGHQFPNYSSELNVNALLLGDSALYLCASSLGGGFYEQYFGPGTRLTVT.

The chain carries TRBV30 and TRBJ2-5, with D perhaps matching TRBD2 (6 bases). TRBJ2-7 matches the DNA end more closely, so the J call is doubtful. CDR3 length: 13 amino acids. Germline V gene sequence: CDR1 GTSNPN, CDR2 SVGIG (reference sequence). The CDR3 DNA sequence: TGTGCCTGGAAGGGCGCTAGCGCGTACGAGCAGTACTTC. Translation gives CAWKGASAYEQYF.

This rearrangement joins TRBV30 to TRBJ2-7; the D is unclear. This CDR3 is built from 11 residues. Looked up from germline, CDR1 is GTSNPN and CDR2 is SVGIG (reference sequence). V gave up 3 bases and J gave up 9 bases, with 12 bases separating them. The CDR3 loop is CAWSPRIGQYF. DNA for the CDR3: TGTGCCTGGAGCCCTCGTATCGGGCAGTACTTC.

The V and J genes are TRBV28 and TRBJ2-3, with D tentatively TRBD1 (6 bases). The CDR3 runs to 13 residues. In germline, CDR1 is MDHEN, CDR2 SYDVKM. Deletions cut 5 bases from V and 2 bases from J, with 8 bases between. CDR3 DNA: TGTGCCAGCAGTGGGGGCTTCACAGATACGCAGTATTTT. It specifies CASSGGFTDTQYF. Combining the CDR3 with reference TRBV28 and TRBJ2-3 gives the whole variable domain DVKVTQSSRYLVKRTGEKVFLECVQDMDHENMFWYRQDPGLGLRLIYFSYDVKMKEKGDIPEGYSVSREKKERFSLILESASTNQTSMYLCASSGGFTDTQYFGPGTRLTVL.